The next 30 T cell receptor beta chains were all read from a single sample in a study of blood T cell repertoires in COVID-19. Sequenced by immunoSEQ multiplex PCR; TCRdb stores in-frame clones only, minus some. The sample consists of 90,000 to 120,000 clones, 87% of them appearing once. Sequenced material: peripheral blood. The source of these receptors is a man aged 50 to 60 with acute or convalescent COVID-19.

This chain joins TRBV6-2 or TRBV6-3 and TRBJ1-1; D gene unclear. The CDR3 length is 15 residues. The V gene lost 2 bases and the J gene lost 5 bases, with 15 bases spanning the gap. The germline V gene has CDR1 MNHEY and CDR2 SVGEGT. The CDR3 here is CASSYGVSGWTEAFF. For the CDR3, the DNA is TGTGCCAGCAGTTACGGCGTGAGCGGCTGGACTGAAGCTTTCTTT.

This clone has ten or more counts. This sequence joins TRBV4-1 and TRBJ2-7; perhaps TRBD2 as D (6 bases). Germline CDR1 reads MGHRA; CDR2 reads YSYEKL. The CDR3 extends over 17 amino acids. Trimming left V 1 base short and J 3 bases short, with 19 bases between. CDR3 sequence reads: CASSQGPLRGSRYEQYF. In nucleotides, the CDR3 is TGCGCCAGCAGCCAAGGACCCCTTCGGGGGTCCCGCTACGAGCAGTACTTC.

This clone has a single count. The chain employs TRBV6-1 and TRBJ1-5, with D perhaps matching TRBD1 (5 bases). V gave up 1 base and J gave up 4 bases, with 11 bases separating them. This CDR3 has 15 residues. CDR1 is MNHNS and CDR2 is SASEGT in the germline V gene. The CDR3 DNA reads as TGTGCCAGCAGTGAAGGGGGCCTAAGGAATCAGCCCCAGCATTTT. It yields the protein CASSEGGLRNQPQHF.

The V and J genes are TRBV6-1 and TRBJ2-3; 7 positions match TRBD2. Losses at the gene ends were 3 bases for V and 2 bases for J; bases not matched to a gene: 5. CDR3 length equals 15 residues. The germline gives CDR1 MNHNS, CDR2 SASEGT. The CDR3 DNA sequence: TGTGCCAGCAGTGATACAGCGGGATACACAGATACGCAGTATTTT. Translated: CASSDTAGYTDTQYF.

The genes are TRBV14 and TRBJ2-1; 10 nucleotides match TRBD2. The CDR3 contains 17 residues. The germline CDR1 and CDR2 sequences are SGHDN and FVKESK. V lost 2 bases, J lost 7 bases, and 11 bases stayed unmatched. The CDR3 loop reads CASSQPPGSGRVNEQFF. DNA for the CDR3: TGTGCCAGCAGCCAACCGCCGGGGAGCGGGAGGGTGAATGAGCAGTTCTTC.

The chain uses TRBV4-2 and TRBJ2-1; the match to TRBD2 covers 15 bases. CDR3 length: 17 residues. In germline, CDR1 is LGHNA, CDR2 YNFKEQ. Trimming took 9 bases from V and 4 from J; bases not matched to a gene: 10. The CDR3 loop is CASQGLAGGLGYNEQFF. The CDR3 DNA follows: TGTGCCAGTCAGGGACTAGCGGGAGGCTTAGGGTACAATGAGCAGTTCTTC.

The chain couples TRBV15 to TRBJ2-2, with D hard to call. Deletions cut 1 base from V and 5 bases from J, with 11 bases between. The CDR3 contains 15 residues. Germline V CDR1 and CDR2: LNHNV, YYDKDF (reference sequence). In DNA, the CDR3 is TGTGCCACCAGCAGAGTGGCAGGTGATACCGGGGAGCTGTTTTTT. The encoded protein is CATSRVAGDTGELFF.

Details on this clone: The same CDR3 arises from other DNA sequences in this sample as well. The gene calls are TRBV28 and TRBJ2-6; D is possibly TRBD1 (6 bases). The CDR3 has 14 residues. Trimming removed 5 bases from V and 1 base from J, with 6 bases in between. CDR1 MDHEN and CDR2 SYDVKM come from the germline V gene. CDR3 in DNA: TGTGCCAGCAGTACAGGGTCTGGGGCCAACGTCCTGACTTTC. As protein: CASSTGSGANVLTF.

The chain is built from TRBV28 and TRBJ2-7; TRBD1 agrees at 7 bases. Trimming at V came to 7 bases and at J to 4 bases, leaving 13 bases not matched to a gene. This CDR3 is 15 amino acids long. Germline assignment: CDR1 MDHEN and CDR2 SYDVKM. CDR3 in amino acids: CASMGTVGPGYEQYF. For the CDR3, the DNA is TGTGCCAGCATGGGGACAGTCGGACCGGGGTACGAGCAGTACTTC.

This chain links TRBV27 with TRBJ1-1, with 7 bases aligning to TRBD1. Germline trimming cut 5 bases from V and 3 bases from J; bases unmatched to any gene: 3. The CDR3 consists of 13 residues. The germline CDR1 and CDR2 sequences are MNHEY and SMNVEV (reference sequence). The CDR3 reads CASSQGEHTEAFF. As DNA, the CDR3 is TGTGCCAGCAGTCAGGGGGAGCACACTGAAGCTTTCTTT.

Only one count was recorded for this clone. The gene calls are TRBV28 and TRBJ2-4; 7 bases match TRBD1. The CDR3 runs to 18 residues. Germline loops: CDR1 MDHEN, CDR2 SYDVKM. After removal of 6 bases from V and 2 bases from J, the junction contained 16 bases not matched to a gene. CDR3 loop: CASSLWGNRGTSKNIQYF. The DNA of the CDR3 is TGTGCCAGCAGCCTTTGGGGGAACAGGGGTACTTCCAAAAACATTCAGTACTTC.

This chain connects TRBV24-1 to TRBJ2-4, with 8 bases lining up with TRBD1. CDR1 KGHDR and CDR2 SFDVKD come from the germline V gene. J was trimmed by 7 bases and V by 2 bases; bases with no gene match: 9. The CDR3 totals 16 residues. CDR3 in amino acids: CATSDSRTGLGNIQYF. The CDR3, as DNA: TGTGCCACCAGTGATTCACGGACAGGGCTAGGGAACATTCAGTACTTC.

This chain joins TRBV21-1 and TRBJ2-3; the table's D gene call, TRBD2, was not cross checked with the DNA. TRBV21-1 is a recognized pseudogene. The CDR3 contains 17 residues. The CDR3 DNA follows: TGTGCCAGCAGCAAAGCGCGTCTAGCCTATAGCACAGATACGCAGTATTTT. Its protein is CASSKARLAYSTDTQYF.

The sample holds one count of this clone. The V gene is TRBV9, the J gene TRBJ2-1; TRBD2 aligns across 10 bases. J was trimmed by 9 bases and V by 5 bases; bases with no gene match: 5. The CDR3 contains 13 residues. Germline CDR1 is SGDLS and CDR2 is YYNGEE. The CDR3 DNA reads TGTGCCAGCAGGGCCGGGACTAGCGTTGAGCAGTTCTTC. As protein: CASRAGTSVEQFF.

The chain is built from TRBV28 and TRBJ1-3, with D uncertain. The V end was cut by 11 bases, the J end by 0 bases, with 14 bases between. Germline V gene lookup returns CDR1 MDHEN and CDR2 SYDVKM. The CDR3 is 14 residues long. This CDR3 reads CAVPSPSSGNTIYF. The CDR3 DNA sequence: TGTGCCGTACCGAGCCCGAGCTCTGGAAACACCATATATTTT.

CDR3 bases: TGTGCCACTGCGGGACGGAACTATGGCTACACCTTC. It encodes CATAGRNYGYTF. V gene TRBV6-5 combines with J gene TRBJ1-2; a possible D gene is TRBD1 (5 bases). The CDR3 extends over 12 amino acids. V lost 10 bases and J 2 bases, leaving 11 bases between the germline ends. Looked up from germline, CDR1 is MNHEY and CDR2 is SVGAGI.

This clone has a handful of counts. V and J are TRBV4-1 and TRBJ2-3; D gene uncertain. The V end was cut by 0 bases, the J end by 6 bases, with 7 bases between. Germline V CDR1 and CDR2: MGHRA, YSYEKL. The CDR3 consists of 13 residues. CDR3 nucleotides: TGCGCCAGCAGCCAAGAAGAGGCTGATACGCAGTATTTT. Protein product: CASSQEEADTQYF.

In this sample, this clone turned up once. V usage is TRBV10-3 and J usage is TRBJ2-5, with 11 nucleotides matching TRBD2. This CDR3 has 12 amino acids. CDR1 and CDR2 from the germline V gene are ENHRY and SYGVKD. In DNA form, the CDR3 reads TGTGCGATAGCGGGAGGGGGGGAGACCCAGTACTTC. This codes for CAIAGGGETQYF.

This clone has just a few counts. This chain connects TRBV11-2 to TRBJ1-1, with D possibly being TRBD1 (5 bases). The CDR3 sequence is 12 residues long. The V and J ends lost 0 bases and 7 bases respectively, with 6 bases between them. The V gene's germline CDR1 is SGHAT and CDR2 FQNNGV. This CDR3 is CASSLDGGEAFF. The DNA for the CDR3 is TGTGCCAGCAGCTTAGACGGGGGTGAAGCTTTCTTT.

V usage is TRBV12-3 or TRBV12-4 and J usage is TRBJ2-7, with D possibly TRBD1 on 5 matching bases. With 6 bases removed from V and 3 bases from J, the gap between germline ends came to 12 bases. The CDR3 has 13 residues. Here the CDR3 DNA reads TGTGCCAGCAGGCCAGGGTGGCGCTACGAGCAGTACTTC. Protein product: CASRPGWRYEQYF.

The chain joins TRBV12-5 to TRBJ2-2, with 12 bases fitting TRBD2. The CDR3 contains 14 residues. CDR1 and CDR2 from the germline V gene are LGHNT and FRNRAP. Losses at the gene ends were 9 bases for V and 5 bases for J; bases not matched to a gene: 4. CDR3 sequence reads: CASGLAGRTGELFF. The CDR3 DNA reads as TGTGCTAGCGGACTAGCGGGAAGAACCGGGGAGCTGTTTTTT.

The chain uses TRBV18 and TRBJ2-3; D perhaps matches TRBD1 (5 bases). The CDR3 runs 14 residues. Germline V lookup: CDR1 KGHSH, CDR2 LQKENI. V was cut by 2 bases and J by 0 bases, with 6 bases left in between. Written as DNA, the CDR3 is TGTGCCAGCTCACCAACAGGTAGCACAGATACGCAGTATTTT. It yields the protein CASSPTGSTDTQYF.

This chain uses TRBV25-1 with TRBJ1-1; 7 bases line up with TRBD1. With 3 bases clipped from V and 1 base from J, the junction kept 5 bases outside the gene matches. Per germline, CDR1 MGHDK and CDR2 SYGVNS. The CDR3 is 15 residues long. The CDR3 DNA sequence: TGTGCCAGCAGTGATCACAGGGGTGGGAACACTGAAGCTTTCTTT. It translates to CASSDHRGGNTEAFF.

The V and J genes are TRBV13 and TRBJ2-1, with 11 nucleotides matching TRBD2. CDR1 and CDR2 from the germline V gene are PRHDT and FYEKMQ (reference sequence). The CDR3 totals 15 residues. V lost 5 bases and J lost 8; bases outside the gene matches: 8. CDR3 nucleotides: TGTGCCAGCAGCCATAGCGGGAGGGCCATCGATGAGCAGTTCTTC. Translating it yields CASSHSGRAIDEQFF.

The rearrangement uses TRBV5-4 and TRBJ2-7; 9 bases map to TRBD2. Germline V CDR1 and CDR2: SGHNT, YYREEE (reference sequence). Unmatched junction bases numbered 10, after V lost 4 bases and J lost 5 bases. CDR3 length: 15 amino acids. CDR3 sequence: CASSPVAGDQDEQYF. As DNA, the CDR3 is TGTGCCAGCAGCCCCGTAGCGGGAGACCAGGACGAGCAGTACTTC.

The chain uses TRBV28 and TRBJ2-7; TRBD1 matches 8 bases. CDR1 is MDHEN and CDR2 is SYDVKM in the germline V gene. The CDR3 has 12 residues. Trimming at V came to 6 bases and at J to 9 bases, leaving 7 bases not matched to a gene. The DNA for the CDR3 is TGTGCCAGCAGACAAGGACAGGGATGGCAGTACTTC. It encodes CASRQGQGWQYF.

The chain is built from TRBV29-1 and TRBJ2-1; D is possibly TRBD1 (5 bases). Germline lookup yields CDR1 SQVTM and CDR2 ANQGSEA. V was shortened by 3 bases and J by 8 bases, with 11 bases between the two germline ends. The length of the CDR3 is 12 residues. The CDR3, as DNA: TGCAGCGTTGAGGCAGGGTTCCATGAGCAGTTCTTC. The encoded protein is CSVEAGFHEQFF.

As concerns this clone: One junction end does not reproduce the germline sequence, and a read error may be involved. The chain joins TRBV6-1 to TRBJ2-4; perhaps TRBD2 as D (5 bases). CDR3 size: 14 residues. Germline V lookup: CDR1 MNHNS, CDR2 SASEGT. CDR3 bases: TGTGCCAGCAGTGAAACGGGAAATTGGCACATTCAGTACTTT. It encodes CASSETGNWHIQYF.

Here the CDR3 DNA reads TGTGCCACCAGCAGGTTTGGCGGCACCTACGAGCAGTACTTC. Protein product: CATSRFGGTYEQYF. V gene TRBV15 combines with J gene TRBJ2-7; no firm D call. CDR3 length: 14 residues. The germline V gene has CDR1 LNHNV and CDR2 YYDKDF (reference sequence). The V and J ends lost 3 bases and 2 bases respectively, with 11 bases between them.

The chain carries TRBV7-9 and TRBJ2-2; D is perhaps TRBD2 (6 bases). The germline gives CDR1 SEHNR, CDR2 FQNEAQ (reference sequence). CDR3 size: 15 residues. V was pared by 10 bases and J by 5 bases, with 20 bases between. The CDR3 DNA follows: TGTGCCACCCAGCTCAACGGGAGAGGGACCGGGGAGCTGTTTTTT. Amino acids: CATQLNGRGTGELFF.